A single sample is the source of the 27 T cell receptor beta chains below, sequenced in a study of cytomegalovirus exposure and HLA in healthy donors. Repertoires were generated with immunoSEQ multiplex PCR, while TCRdb's copy carries only in-frame clones and drops some. The table includes fewer than 350,000 clones, around nine tenths detected once. What was sequenced was PBMCs. The receptor source for this set is a woman aged 18-29 years in good health and CMV-seronegative.

The rearrangement joins TRBV29-1 to TRBJ1-1; possible D gene TRBD1, 6 bases. CDR1 and CDR2 from the germline V gene are SQVTM and ANQGSEA. Trimming cost V 7 bases and J 5 bases, with 14 bases left between them. The CDR3 has 12 amino acids. Here the CDR3 DNA reads TGCAGCGCTCAGGGGCTGGGAACTGAAGCTTTCTTT. Translated: CSAQGLGTEAFF.

This clone was seen a single time. This rearrangement joins TRBV29-1 to TRBJ1-2, with D possibly TRBD1 on 5 matching bases. The CDR3 is 15 residues long. Trimming removed 5 bases at V and 4 bases at J, with 20 bases between. Germline loops: CDR1 SQVTM, CDR2 ANQGSEA. CDR3 protein: CSVHIGGRGGYGYTF. The DNA for the CDR3 is TGCAGCGTTCATATTGGAGGGAGGGGTGGCTATGGCTACACCTTC.

This chain joins TRBV10-1 and TRBJ1-4; TRBD1 matches 7 bases. Trimming at V came to 5 bases and at J to 5 bases, leaving 2 bases not matched to a gene. The length of the CDR3 is 13 residues. Germline lookup yields CDR1 WNHNN and CDR2 SYGVQD (reference sequence). CDR3 sequence (DNA): TGCGCCAGCAGTTCGGGACAGAATGAAAAACTGTTTTTT. This encodes CASSSGQNEKLFF.

The chain joins TRBV5-6 to TRBJ2-2, with 9 bases matching TRBD2. CDR1 and CDR2 (germline): SGHDT, YYEEEE. Trimming cost V 3 bases and J 7 bases; bases outside gene matches: 16. This CDR3 region has 18 residues. The CDR3 is CASSSLILAGTHGGELFF. CDR3 in DNA: TGTGCCAGCAGCTCCCTTATTCTAGCGGGGACCCATGGCGGGGAGCTGTTTTTT.

The chain employs TRBV5-6 and TRBJ2-2, with D possibly matching TRBD2 (6 bases). The CDR3 length is 15 residues. V was shortened by 0 bases and J by 0 bases, with 6 bases between the two germline ends. Germline CDR1 reads SGHDT; CDR2 reads YYEEEE. The DNA of the CDR3 is TGTGCCAGCAGCTTGGGGAGGGCGAACACCGGGGAGCTGTTTTTT. Its translation is CASSLGRANTGELFF.

V gene TRBV2 combines with J gene TRBJ2-1; D not certain. Germline values: CDR1 SNHLY, CDR2 FYNNEI. With 7 bases removed from V and 4 bases from J, the gap between germline ends came to 11 bases. This CDR3 contains 13 residues. The CDR3 DNA follows: TGTGCCAGCACCAAAAACGGGTACAATGAGCAGTTCTTC. Amino acid sequence: CASTKNGYNEQFF.

V gene TRBV19 combines with J gene TRBJ2-6; 9 bases line up with TRBD1. Losses at the gene ends were 1 base for V and 0 bases for J; bases not matched to a gene: 7. The CDR3 has 19 residues. Per the germline V gene, CDR1 is LNHDA and CDR2 is SQIVND (reference sequence). CDR3 in DNA: TGTGCCAGTAGTATAGGAGGGGACAGGGCTTACTCTGGGGCCAACGTCCTGACTTTC. Translation: CASSIGGDRAYSGANVLTF.

The J gene is TRBJ2-7, the V gene TRBV9; 10 bases match TRBD2. The V segment lost 0 bases and the J segment 2 bases; nucleotides outside the gene matches: 2. Germline V gene sequence: CDR1 SGDLS, CDR2 YYNGEE. The CDR3 consists of 15 residues. The CDR3 coding sequence is TGTGCCAGCAGCGTAGGTAGCGGGGGGACCTACGAGCAGTACTTC. It yields the protein CASSVGSGGTYEQYF.

The chain combines TRBV5-1 with TRBJ1-2; 10 nucleotides line up with TRBD1. The length of the CDR3 is 15 residues. With V trimmed by 8 bases and J by 7 bases, 14 bases remained unmatched. CDR1 SGHRS and CDR2 YFSETQ come from the germline V gene. In DNA, the CDR3 is TGCGCCAGTTCCAACCAAGACAGGGGGCCGCTTGGCTACACCTTC. The encoded protein is CASSNQDRGPLGYTF.

This clone was seen a handful of times. The chain uses TRBV7-2 and TRBJ1-1; perhaps TRBD1 as D (5 bases). The germline V and J ends were trimmed by 0 bases and 4 bases, with 9 bases remaining between them. The CDR3 extends over 14 amino acids. Germline lookup yields CDR1 SGHTA and CDR2 FQGNSA. The CDR3: CASSLALGATEAFF. DNA for the CDR3: TGTGCCAGCAGCTTAGCGTTAGGGGCCACTGAAGCTTTCTTT.

This clone was observed a single time. The rearrangement links TRBV27 to TRBJ2-3, with TRBD2 as a possible D gene (5 bases). CDR1 is MNHEY, CDR2 SMNVEV, per germline (reference sequence). V was clipped by 8 bases and J by 9 bases, with 15 bases between them. There are 12 residues in the CDR3. This CDR3 is CASSSRASTQYF. The CDR3 nucleotides read TGTGCCAGCTCTTCGAGGGCTAGCACGCAGTATTTT.

The rearrangement uses TRBV2 and TRBJ2-5, with D perhaps TRBD2 (6 bases). Germline lookup yields CDR1 SNHLY and CDR2 FYNNEI. V was clipped by 7 bases and J by 5 bases, with 20 bases between them. This CDR3 spans 15 amino acids. The CDR3 DNA reads as TGTGCCAGCAACGGGGGAGGATTGTTCCGTGAGACCCAGTACTTC. Its translation: CASNGGGLFRETQYF. Together with reference TRBV2 and TRBJ2-5, the CDR3 gives the full variable domain: EPEVTQTPSHQVTQMGQEVILRCVPISNHLYFYWYRQILGQKVEFLVSFYNNEISEKSEIFDDQFSVERPDGSNFTLKIRSTKLEDSAMYFCASNGGGLFRETQYFGPGTRLLVL.

The chain is built from TRBV28 and TRBJ2-7; 9 bases map to TRBD1. The CDR3 consists of 15 residues. From germline, CDR1 is MDHEN and CDR2 SYDVKM. V lost 3 bases to trimming and J lost 6 bases; unmatched junction nucleotides: 9. The CDR3 nucleotides are TGTGCCAGCAGTTTTCGGACAGGGGCCCACCTCGAGCAGTACTTC. Translating it yields CASSFRTGAHLEQYF.

The chain carries TRBV27 and TRBJ1-5, with TRBD1 as a possible D gene (5 bases). CDR1 and CDR2 from the germline V gene are MNHEY and SMNVEV (reference sequence). V was clipped by 1 base and J by 11 bases, with 21 bases between them. The CDR3 length is 16 residues. DNA of the CDR3: TGTGCCAGCAGTTTATTGGGGCAGGGTGGGATCTGGGCCCAGCATTTT. Protein product: CASSLLGQGGIWAQHF.

V gene TRBV7-9 combines with J gene TRBJ1-6; D uncertain. Germline CDR1 reads SEHNR; CDR2 reads FQNEAQ (reference sequence). Trimming cost V 1 base and J 9 bases, with 13 bases left between them. This CDR3 has 15 amino acids. The CDR3 loop is CASSLGEVAGSPLHF. The CDR3 DNA reads TGTGCCAGCAGCTTAGGTGAGGTCGCGGGTTCACCCCTCCACTTT.

This clone was seen a handful of times. The chain carries TRBV7-2 and TRBJ2-1, with TRBD1 identical over 8 bases. Germline lookup yields CDR1 SGHTA and CDR2 FQGNSA. This CDR3 spans 13 amino acids. The junction had 4 bases not matched to a gene; V was cut back by 5 bases and J by 7 bases. The CDR3 DNA reads TGTGCCAGCAGCGGACAGGGTGGAAATGAGCAGTTCTTC. It yields the protein CASSGQGGNEQFF. Combining the CDR3 with reference TRBV7-2 and TRBJ2-1 gives the whole variable domain GAGVSQSPSNKVTEKGKDVELRCDPISGHTALYWYRQSLGQGLEFLIYFQGNSAPDKSGLPSDRFSAERTGGSVSTLTIQRTQQEDSAVYLCASSGQGGNEQFFGPGTRLTVL.

The genes are TRBV28 and TRBJ1-1; tentatively, D is TRBD1 (6 bases). The CDR3 has 14 amino acids. The V gene lost 6 bases and the J gene lost 3 bases, with 14 bases spanning the gap. The germline CDR1 and CDR2 sequences are MDHEN and SYDVKM. CDR3 region: CASRPQGVDTEAFF. CDR3 sequence (DNA): TGTGCCAGCAGACCACAGGGAGTTGACACTGAAGCTTTCTTT.

V gene TRBV7-8 combines with J gene TRBJ1-3; tentatively, D is TRBD1 (6 bases). The V gene's germline CDR1 is SGHVS and CDR2 FQNEAQ. The CDR3 loop spans 14 amino acids. V was shortened by 6 bases and J by 1 base, with 10 bases between the two germline ends. The CDR3 DNA sequence: TGTGCCAGCAGTCCGCAGGGGTCTGGAAACACCATATATTTT. Its translation: CASSPQGSGNTIYF.

The genes are TRBV19 and TRBJ2-1, with a possible D match to TRBD1 (7 bases). Per the germline V gene, CDR1 is LNHDA and CDR2 is SQIVND (reference sequence). Trimming removed 4 bases from V and 7 bases from J, with 26 bases in between. This CDR3 is 18 amino acids long. For the CDR3, the DNA is TGTGCCAGTAGTAGACAGGGCGGAAGGGGACTTGGGCGGAATGAGCAGTTCTTC. It specifies CASSRQGGRGLGRNEQFF.

The chain joins TRBV14 to TRBJ1-2; 12 bases align to TRBD1. There are 18 residues in the CDR3. The V segment lost 3 bases and the J segment 6 bases; nucleotides outside the gene matches: 14. Germline loops: CDR1 SGHDN, CDR2 FVKESK. The CDR3 region has the DNA TGTGCCAGCAGCCAGACCCGCCGGGACAGGGGGCGCAAAGATGGCTACACCTTC. Its protein is CASSQTRRDRGRKDGYTF.

The V call is TRBV11-2, the J call TRBJ2-3; D gene uncertain. V lost 5 bases, J lost 2 bases, and 5 bases lay in between. In germline, CDR1 is SGHAT, CDR2 FQNNGV. The CDR3 consists of 12 residues. The CDR3 DNA reads TGTGCCAGCAGCCTTTCCACAGATACGCAGTATTTT. This translates into CASSLSTDTQYF.

The chain is built from TRBV13 and TRBJ2-3, with TRBD2 matching 16 bases. This CDR3 contains 17 residues. V was clipped by 5 bases and J by 1 base; unmatched bases: 3. From germline, CDR1 is PRHDT and CDR2 FYEKMQ (reference sequence). The CDR3 region is CASSGGLAGGGTDTQYF. CDR3 bases: TGTGCCAGCAGCGGGGGACTAGCGGGAGGGGGCACAGATACGCAGTATTTT.

DNA for the CDR3: TGTGCCAGCAAGCGGCGGGAGTTAGGGCTCGAGCAGTACTTC. It codes for CASKRRELGLEQYF. The J gene is TRBJ2-7, the V gene TRBV6-6, with TRBD2 identical over 7 bases. The CDR3 is 14 residues long. The germline V gene has CDR1 MNHNY and CDR2 SVGAGI (reference sequence). The V gene end was trimmed by 7 bases and the J gene end by 6 bases; junction bases not matched to a gene: 12.

This chain uses TRBV29-1 with TRBJ2-7; D unresolved. Germline CDR1 and CDR2: SQVTM and ANQGSEA. The V and J ends lost 3 bases and 0 bases respectively, with 12 bases between them. This CDR3 comprises 14 residues. The DNA for the CDR3 is TGCAGCGTTGAGAACAGAGACACCTCCTACGAGCAGTACTTC. Amino acid sequence: CSVENRDTSYEQYF.

This clone was seen only once. This rearrangement joins TRBV2 to TRBJ2-3; TRBD2 matches 12 bases. Unmatched junction bases numbered 8, after V lost 5 bases and J lost 5 bases. Germline assignment: CDR1 SNHLY and CDR2 FYNNEI. The CDR3 totals 16 residues. The CDR3 nucleotides read TGTGCCAGCAGTCCATTACTAGCGGGAGGAGGAGATACGCAGTATTTT. The encoded protein is CASSPLLAGGGDTQYF.

The CDR3 sequence: CAWSPSPRSYGYTF. In DNA form, the CDR3 reads TGTGCCTGGAGCCCCTCCCCCAGGTCCTATGGCTACACCTTC. This chain connects TRBV30 to TRBJ1-2; D remains unclear. The CDR3 loop spans 14 amino acids. V was shortened by 3 bases and J by 4 bases, with 15 bases between the two germline ends. Germline assignment: CDR1 GTSNPN and CDR2 SVGIG (reference sequence).

This chain links TRBV7-9 with TRBJ1-2, with D maybe TRBD1 (6 bases). CDR1 and CDR2 from the germline V gene are SEHNR and FQNEAQ (reference sequence). Trimming cost V 10 bases and J 0 bases, with 15 bases left between them. The CDR3 has 14 amino acids. CDR3 loop: CAIKEDSSNYGYTF. Written as DNA, the CDR3 is TGTGCCATCAAGGAGGACAGTTCTAACTATGGCTACACCTTC.